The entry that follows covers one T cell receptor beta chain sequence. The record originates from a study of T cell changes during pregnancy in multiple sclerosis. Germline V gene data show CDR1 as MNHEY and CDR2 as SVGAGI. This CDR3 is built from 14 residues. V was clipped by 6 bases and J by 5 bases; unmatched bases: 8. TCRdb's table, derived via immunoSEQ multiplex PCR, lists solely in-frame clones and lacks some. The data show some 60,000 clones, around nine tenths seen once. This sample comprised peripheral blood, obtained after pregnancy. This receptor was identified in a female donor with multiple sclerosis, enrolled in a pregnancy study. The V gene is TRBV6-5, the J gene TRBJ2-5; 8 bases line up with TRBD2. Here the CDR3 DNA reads TGTGCCAGCAGACTTCCGGGGGGGCCCGAGACCCAGTACTTC. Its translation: CASRLPGGPETQYF.